This T cell receptor beta chain is drawn from a study of tumor and adjacent non-tumor tissue in lung cancer. The wider study: Stage I to III disease affected some 11 men and 4 or 5 women aged roughly 31 to 76.

As to this clonotype: The antigen remains undetermined. The junction shows a germline mismatch at one end, possibly a read error.

The library came from three nested PCR rounds adapted from ARM-PCR protocols. TCRdb itself ran the multiplex PCR reads through MiXCR, one entry per CDR3 protein. This table holds approximately 100,000 distinct CDR3 sequences, more than 55% found once. The CDR3 loop spans 14 amino acids. Germline V gene data show CDR1 as SQVTM and CDR2 as ANQGSEA. The template was RNA from unsorted bulk tissue. Distant lung tissue was collected more than 3 cm away from the tumor edge. Chemotherapy-naive patients with new lung cancer underwent thoracic surgery in China, August–late 2014. Study-level points and caveats: Significantly higher TCR diversity was found in tumor than normal lung. Normal lung showed higher cumulative top 100 clone frequency than tumor.

The receptor's source is a man aged 30-40 years with non-small cell lung cancer. The chain couples TRBV29-1 to TRBJ2-2; tentative D call: TRBD1 (5 bases). The sample consisted of distant non-tumor lung tissue. The CDR3 protein is CSAARSVDTGELFF. The CDR3 region has the DNA TGCAGCGCAGCCCGGTCCGTGGACACTGGGGAGCTGTTTTTT.